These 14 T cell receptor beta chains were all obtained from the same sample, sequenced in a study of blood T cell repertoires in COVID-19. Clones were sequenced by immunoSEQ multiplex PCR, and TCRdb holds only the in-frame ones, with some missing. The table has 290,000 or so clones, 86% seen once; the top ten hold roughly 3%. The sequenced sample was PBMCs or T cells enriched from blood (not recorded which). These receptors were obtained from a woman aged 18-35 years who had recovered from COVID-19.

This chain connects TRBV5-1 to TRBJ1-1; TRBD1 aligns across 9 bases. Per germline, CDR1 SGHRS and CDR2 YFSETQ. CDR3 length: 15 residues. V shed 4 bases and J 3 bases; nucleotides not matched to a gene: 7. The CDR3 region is CASSRGQGRYTEAFF. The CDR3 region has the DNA TGCGCCAGCAGCAGAGGACAGGGGAGGTACACTGAAGCTTTCTTT.

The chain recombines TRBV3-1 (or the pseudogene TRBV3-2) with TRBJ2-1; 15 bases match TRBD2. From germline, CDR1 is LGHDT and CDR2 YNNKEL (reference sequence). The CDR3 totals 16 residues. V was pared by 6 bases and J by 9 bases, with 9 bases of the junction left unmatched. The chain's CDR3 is CASRHWTSGRATEQFF. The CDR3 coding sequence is TGTGCCAGCAGACATTGGACTAGCGGGAGGGCGACTGAGCAGTTCTTC.

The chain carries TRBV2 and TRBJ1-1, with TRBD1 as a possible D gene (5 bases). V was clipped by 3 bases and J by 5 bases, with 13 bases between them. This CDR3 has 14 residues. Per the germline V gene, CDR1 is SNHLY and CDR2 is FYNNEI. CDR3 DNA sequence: TGTGCCAGCAGTGATGTGGTAGGGGTTACTGAAGCTTTCTTT. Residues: CASSDVVGVTEAFF.

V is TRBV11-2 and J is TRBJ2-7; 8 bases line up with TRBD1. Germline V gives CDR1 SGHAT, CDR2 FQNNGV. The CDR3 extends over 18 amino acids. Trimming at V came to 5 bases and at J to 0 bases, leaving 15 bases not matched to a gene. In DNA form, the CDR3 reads TGTGCCAGCAGCCGCGGGACAGGCATCCTCGGATACTCCTACGAGCAGTACTTC. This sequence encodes CASSRGTGILGYSYEQYF.

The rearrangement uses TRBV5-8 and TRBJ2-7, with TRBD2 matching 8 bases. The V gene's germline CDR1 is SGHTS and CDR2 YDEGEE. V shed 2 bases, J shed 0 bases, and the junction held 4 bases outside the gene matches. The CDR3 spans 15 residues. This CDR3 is CASSFGRGDSYEQYF. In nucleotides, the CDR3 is TGTGCCAGCAGCTTTGGGCGGGGGGACTCCTACGAGCAGTACTTC.

CDR3 in DNA: TGTGCCAGCAGCCGAGCGGGACAGGGCCGCTCCTACGAGCAGTACTTC. Protein product: CASSRAGQGRSYEQYF. The chain joins TRBV11-2 to TRBJ2-7; TRBD1 agrees at 9 bases. Trimming at V came to 5 bases and at J to 0 bases, leaving 8 bases not matched to a gene. CDR3 length equals 16 residues. Germline loops: CDR1 SGHAT, CDR2 FQNNGV.

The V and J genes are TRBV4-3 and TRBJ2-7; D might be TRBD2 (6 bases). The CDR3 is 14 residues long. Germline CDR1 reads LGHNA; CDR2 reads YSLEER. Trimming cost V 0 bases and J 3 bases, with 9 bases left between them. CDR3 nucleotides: TGCGCCAGCAGCCAAGAAATGGGGGGCTACGAGCAGTACTTC. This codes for CASSQEMGGYEQYF.

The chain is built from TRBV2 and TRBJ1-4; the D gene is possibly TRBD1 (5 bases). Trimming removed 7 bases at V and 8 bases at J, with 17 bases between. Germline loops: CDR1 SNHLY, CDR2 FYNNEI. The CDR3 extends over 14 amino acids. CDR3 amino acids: CASTIGTTAEKLFF. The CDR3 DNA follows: TGTGCCAGCACCATTGGGACTACGGCGGAAAAACTGTTTTTT.

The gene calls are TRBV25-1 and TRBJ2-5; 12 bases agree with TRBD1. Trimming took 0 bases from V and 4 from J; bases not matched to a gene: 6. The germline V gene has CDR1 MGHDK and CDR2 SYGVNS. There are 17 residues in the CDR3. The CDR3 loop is CASSEYQGQGARETQYF. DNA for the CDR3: TGTGCCAGCAGTGAATATCAGGGACAGGGGGCGAGAGAGACCCAGTACTTC.

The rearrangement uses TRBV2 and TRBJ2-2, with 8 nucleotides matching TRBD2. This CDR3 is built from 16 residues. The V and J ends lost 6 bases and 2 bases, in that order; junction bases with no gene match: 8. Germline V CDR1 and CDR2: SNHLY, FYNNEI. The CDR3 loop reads CASRRLAGFNTGELFF. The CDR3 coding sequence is TGTGCCAGCAGGCGTCTAGCGGGCTTCAACACCGGGGAGCTGTTTTTT.

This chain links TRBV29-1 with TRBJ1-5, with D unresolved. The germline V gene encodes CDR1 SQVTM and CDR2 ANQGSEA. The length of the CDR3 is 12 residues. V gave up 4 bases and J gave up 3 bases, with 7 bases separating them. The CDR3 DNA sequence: TGCAGCGTTGGCGGGGTCAATCAGCCCCAGCATTTT. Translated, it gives CSVGGVNQPQHF.

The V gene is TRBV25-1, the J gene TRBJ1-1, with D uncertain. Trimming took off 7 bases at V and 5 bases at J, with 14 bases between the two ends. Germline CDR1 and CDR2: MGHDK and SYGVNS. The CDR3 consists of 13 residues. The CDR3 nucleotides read TGTGCCAGCATGGCGGTTATTGGGACTGAAGCTTTCTTT. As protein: CASMAVIGTEAFF.

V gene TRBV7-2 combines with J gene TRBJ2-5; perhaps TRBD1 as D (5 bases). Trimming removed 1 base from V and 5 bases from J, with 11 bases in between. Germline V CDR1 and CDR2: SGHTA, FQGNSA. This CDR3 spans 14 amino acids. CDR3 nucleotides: TGTGCCAGCAGCTTAGGGGGAAGGGGCGAGACCCAGTACTTC. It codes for CASSLGGRGETQYF.

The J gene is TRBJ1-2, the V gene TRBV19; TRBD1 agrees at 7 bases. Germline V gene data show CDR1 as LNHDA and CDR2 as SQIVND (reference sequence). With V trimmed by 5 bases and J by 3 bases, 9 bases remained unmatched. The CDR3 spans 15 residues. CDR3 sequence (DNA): TGTGCCAGTAGTCGTCGGGGACAGTTAGACTATGGCTACACCTTC. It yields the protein CASSRRGQLDYGYTF.